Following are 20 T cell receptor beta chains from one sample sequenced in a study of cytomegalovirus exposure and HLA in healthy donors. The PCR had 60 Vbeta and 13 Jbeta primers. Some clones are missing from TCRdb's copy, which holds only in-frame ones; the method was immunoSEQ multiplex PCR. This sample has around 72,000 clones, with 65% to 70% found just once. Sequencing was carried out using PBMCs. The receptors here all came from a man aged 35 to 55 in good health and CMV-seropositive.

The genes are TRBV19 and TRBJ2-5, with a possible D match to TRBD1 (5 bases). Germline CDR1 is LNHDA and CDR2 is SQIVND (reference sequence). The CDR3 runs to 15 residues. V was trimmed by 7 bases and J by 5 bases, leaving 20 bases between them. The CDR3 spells CASTPKGWGRETQYF. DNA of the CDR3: TGTGCCAGTACCCCGAAGGGGTGGGGCCGGGAGACCCAGTACTTC.

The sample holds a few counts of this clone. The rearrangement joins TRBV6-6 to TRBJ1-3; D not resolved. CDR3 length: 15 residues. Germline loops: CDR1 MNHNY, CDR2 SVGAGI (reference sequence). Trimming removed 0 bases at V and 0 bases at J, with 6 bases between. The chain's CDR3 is CASSYSRSSGNTIYF. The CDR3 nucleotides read TGTGCCAGCAGTTACTCACGGAGCTCTGGAAACACCATATATTTT.

In nucleotides, the CDR3 is TGTGCCAGCTCCTCGGCCCGGGGGGATACGCAGTATTTT. Amino acid sequence: CASSSARGDTQYF. The chain has TRBV6-4 and TRBJ2-3, with D possibly TRBD2 on 6 matching bases. The V gene's germline CDR1 is MRHNA and CDR2 SNTAGT. The length of the CDR3 is 13 residues. Trimming removed 8 bases from V and 6 bases from J, with 15 bases in between.

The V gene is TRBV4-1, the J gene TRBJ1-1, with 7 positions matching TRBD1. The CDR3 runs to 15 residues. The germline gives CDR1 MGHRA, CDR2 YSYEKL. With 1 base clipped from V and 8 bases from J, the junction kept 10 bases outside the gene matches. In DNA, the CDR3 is TGCGCCAGCAGCCAAGGGCAGGGGGGTAATATGGAAGCTTTCTTT. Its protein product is CASSQGQGGNMEAFF.

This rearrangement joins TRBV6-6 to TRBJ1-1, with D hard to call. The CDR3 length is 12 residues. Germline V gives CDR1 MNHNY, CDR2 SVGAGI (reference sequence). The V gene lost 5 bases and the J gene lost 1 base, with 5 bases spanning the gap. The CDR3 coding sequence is TGTGCCAGCAGTAGACAGAACACTGAAGCTTTCTTT. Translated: CASSRQNTEAFF.

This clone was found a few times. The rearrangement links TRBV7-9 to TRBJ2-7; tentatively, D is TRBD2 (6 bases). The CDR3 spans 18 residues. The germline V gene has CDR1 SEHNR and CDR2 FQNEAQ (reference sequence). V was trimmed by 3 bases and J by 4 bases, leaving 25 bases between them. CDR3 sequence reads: CASSFRAGSGVAQYEQYF. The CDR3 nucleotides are TGTGCCAGCAGCTTCCGGGCAGGGTCGGGGGTAGCTCAGTACGAGCAGTACTTC. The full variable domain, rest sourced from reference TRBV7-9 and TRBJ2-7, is DTGVSQNPRHKITKRGQNVTFRCDPISEHNRLYWYRQTLGQGPEFLTYFQNEAQLEKSRLLSDRFSAERPKGSFSTLEIQRTEQGDSAMYLCASSFRAGSGVAQYEQYFGPGTRLTVT.

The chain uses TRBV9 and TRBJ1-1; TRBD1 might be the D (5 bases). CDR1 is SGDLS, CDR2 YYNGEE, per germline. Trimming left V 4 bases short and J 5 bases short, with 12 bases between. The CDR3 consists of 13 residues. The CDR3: CASSPFSGTEAFF. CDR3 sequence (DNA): TGTGCCAGCAGCCCCTTTTCAGGGACTGAAGCTTTCTTT.

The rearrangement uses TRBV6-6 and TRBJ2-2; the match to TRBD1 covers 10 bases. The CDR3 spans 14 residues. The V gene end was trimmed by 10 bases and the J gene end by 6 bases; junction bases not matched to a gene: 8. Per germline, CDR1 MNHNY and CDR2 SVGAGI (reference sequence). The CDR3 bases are TGTGCCACCTTGGGGACAGGGGATCCCGGGGAGCTGTTTTTT. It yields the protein CATLGTGDPGELFF.

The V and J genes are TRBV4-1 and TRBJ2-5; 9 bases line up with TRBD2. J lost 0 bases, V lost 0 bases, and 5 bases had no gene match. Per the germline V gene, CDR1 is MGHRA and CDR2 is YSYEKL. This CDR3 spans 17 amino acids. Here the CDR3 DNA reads TGCGCCAGCAGCCAAGATCCAGCGGGGGGTCACCAAGAGACCCAGTACTTC. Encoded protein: CASSQDPAGGHQETQYF.

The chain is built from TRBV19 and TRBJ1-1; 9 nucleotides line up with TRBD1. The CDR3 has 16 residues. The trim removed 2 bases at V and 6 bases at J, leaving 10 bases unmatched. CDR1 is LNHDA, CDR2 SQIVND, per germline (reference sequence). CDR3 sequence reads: CASSITQGQGMAEAFF. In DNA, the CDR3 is TGTGCCAGTAGTATAACCCAGGGACAGGGAATGGCTGAAGCTTTCTTT.

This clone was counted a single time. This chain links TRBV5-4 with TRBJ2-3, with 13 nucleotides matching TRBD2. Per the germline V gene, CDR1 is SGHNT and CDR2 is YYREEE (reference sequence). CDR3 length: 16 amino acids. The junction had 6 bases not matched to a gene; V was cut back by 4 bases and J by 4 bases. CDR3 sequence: CASSRTSGGVADTQYF. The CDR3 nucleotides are TGTGCCAGCAGCCGGACTAGCGGGGGAGTCGCAGATACGCAGTATTTT.

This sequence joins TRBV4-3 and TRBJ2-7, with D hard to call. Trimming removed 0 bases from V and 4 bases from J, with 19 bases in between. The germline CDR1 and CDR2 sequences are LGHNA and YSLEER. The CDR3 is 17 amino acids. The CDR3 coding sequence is TGCGCCAGCAGCCAAGATTTGGAGAGTCGGGTTACTTACGAGCAGTACTTC. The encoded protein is CASSQDLESRVTYEQYF.

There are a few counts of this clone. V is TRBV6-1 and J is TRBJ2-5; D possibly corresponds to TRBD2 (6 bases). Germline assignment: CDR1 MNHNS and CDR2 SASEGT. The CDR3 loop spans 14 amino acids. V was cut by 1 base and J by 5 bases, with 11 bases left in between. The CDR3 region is CASSEDVRGETQYF. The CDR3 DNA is TGTGCCAGCAGTGAAGATGTGCGGGGCGAGACCCAGTACTTC.

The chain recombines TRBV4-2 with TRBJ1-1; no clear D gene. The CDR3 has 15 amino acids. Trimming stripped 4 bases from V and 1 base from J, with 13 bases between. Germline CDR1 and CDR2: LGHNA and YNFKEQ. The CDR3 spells CASSLPGAGNTEAFF. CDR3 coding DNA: TGTGCCAGCAGCCTCCCCGGTGCGGGGAACACTGAAGCTTTCTTT.

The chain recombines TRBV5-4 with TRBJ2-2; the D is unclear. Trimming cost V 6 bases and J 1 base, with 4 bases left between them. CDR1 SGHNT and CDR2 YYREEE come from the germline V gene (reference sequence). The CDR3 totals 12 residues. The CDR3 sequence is CASTRNTGELFF. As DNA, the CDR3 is TGTGCCAGCACGCGGAACACCGGGGAGCTGTTTTTT.

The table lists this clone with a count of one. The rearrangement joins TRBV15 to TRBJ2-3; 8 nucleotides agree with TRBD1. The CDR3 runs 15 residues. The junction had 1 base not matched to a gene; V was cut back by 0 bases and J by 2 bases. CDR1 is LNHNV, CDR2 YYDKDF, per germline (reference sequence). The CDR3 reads CATSREDRATDTQYF. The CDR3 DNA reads TGTGCCACCAGCAGAGAGGACAGGGCCACAGATACGCAGTATTTT.

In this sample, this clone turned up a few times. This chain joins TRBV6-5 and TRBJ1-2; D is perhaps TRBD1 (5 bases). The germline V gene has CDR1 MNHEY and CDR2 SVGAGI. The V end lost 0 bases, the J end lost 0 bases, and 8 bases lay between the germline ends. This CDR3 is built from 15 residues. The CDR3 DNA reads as TGTGCCAGCAGTTACTCGACGGGGGCTAACTATGGCTACACCTTC. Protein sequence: CASSYSTGANYGYTF.

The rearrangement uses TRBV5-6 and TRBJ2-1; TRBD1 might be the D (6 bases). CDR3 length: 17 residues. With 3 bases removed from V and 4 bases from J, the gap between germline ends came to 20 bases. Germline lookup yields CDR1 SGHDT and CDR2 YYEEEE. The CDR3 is CASSSSHRTASYNEQFF. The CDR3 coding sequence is TGTGCCAGCAGCTCAAGTCATCGGACAGCTTCATACAATGAGCAGTTCTTC.

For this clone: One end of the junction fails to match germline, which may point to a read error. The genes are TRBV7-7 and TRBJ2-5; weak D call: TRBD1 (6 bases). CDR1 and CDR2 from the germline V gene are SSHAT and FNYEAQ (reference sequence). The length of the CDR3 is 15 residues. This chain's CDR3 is CASSLEWGPQETQYF. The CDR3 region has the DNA TGTGCTAGCAGCTTAGAATGGGGGCCCCAAGAGACCCAGTACTTC.

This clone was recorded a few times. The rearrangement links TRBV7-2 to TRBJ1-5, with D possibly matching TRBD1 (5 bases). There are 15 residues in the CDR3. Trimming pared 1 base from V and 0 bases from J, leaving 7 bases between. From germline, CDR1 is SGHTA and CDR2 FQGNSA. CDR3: CASSLGGYSNQPQHF. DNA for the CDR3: TGTGCCAGCAGCTTAGGGGGCTATAGCAATCAGCCCCAGCATTTT.